This is a list of T cell receptor beta chains from one sample in a study of high-grade serous ovarian cancer treatment subgroups. Assay used: immunoSEQ multiplex PCR; TCRdb lists only in-frame clones, some missing. In the table there are 10,000 to 13,000 clones, roughly 87% of which are singletons. Sequencing used tumor tissue. These receptors were obtained from a human donor with high-grade serous ovarian cancer. Both conserved end residues are part of each CDR3. A D gene is named only where the DNA matches it firmly. Clone size is shown for a subset of rows, as once, few, many or a class of expanded clone.

d_call: .; v_call: TRBV28; j_call: TRBJ1-1; clone_size: .; cdr3_nt: TGTGCCAGCAGTTTATCTAGGGGCGGGCGTGCTGAAGCTTTCTTT; cdr3_aa: CASSLSRGGRAEAFF
d_call: .; v_call: TRBV7-8; j_call: TRBJ1-2; clone_size: .; cdr3_nt: TGTGCCAGCAGCCCTACCGGTGAGTCCTCCTATGGCTACACCTTC; cdr3_aa: CASSPTGESSYGYTF
d_call: TRBD2; v_call: TRBV27; j_call: TRBJ2-7; clone_size: .; cdr3_nt: TGTGCCAGCAGTCCGGGACTAGCTTCTTACGAGCAGTACTTC; cdr3_aa: CASSPGLASYEQYF
d_call: .; v_call: TRBV21-1; j_call: TRBJ1-5; clone_size: .; cdr3_nt: TGTGCCAGCAGCAACCGCAAGGACAGGCTTAATCAGCCCCAGCATTTT; cdr3_aa: CASSNRKDRLNQPQHF
d_call: .; v_call: TRBV7-2; j_call: TRBJ2-2; clone_size: .; cdr3_nt: TGTGCCAGCAGCTTAGCGCTCCTAGGGGCGAACACCGGGGAGCTGTTTTTT; cdr3_aa: CASSLALLGANTGELFF
d_call: .; v_call: TRBV5-1; j_call: TRBJ2-7; clone_size: .; cdr3_nt: TGCGCCAGCAGCTTGGACGGTAGCGAGTTCTACGAGCAGTACTTC; cdr3_aa: CASSLDGSEFYEQYF
d_call: TRBD2; v_call: TRBV25-1; j_call: TRBJ2-1; clone_size: .; cdr3_nt: TGTGCCAGCAGTAAACCCGGGACTAGCGGGAGCAATGAGCAGTTCTTC; cdr3_aa: CASSKPGTSGSNEQFF
d_call: .; v_call: TRBV29-1; j_call: TRBJ1-4; clone_size: .; cdr3_nt: TGCAGCGCGGCGAAAGACAGTTCTAATGAAAAACTGTTTTTT; cdr3_aa: CSAAKDSSNEKLFF
d_call: TRBD2; v_call: TRBV28; j_call: TRBJ2-4; clone_size: .; cdr3_nt: TGTGCCAGCAGGGGCGGGGGGCGCGAGGGGTACATTCAGTACTTC; cdr3_aa: CASRGGGREGYIQYF
d_call: TRBD2; v_call: TRBV5-1; j_call: TRBJ2-1; clone_size: .; cdr3_nt: TGCGCCAGCATGGCTAGCGGCGACAATGAGCAGTTCTTC; cdr3_aa: CASMASGDNEQFF
d_call: .; v_call: TRBV25-1; j_call: TRBJ2-7; clone_size: .; cdr3_nt: TGTGCCAGCATATCACAGGGACGATACGAGCAGTACTTC; cdr3_aa: CASISQGRYEQYF
d_call: TRBD1; v_call: TRBV19; j_call: TRBJ2-2; clone_size: once; cdr3_nt: TGTGCCAGCGCTCAGACAGGGATCACCGGGGAGCTGTTTTTT; cdr3_aa: CASAQTGITGELFF
d_call: .; v_call: TRBV28; j_call: TRBJ2-3; clone_size: .; cdr3_nt: TGTGCCAGCAGTTTCACAGATACGCAGTATTTT; cdr3_aa: CASSFTDTQYF
d_call: TRBD1; v_call: TRBV4-1; j_call: TRBJ1-1; clone_size: medium-sized; cdr3_nt: TGCGCCAGCAGCCAGGCGACAGGGGGCACTGAAGCTTTCTTT; cdr3_aa: CASSQATGGTEAFF
d_call: .; v_call: TRBV20-1; j_call: TRBJ2-5; clone_size: .; cdr3_nt: TGCAGTGCTAGACTTGGGGAGACCCAGCACTTC; cdr3_aa: CSARLGETQHF
d_call: .; v_call: TRBV5-1; j_call: TRBJ2-3; clone_size: .; cdr3_nt: TGCGCCAGCAGCTTTTCCGGGACGCTGGCCACAGATACGCAGTATTTT; cdr3_aa: CASSFSGTLATDTQYF
d_call: TRBD2; v_call: TRBV7-2; j_call: TRBJ2-7; clone_size: once; cdr3_nt: TGTGCCAGCAGTTTTACTAGCGGGAGGGCCTACGAGCAGTACTTC; cdr3_aa: CASSFTSGRAYEQYF
d_call: TRBD1; v_call: TRBV7-9; j_call: TRBJ2-7; clone_size: .; cdr3_nt: TGTGCCAGCAGCCCGACCACTACAGGGGGCCGCGAGCAGTACTTC; cdr3_aa: CASSPTTTGGREQYF
d_call: .; v_call: TRBV28; j_call: TRBJ1-2; clone_size: .; cdr3_nt: TGTGCCAGCAGGCACCGAAGGGAACGAAACTATGGCTACACCTTC; cdr3_aa: CASRHRRERNYGYTF
d_call: TRBD2; v_call: TRBV27; j_call: TRBJ2-7; clone_size: .; cdr3_nt: TGTGCCAGCAGGGCGGGAGTTGGGGCCTACGAGCAGTACTTC; cdr3_aa: CASRAGVGAYEQYF
d_call: TRBD1; v_call: TRBV5-1; j_call: TRBJ1-1; clone_size: .; cdr3_nt: TGCGCCAGCAGCTCCGCAAGAGGGACAGTAGAAGCTTTCTTT; cdr3_aa: CASSSARGTVEAFF
d_call: .; v_call: TRBV27; j_call: TRBJ2-1; clone_size: .; cdr3_nt: TGTGCCAGCAGCCCTATTAATTACAATGAGCAGTTCTTC; cdr3_aa: CASSPINYNEQFF
d_call: .; v_call: TRBV18; j_call: TRBJ2-3; clone_size: .; cdr3_nt: TGTGCCAGCTCACCAGCGGGACCAGATACGCAGTATTTT; cdr3_aa: CASSPAGPDTQYF
d_call: .; v_call: TRBV11-3; j_call: TRBJ2-1; clone_size: .; cdr3_nt: TGTGCCAGCAGCTTAAGGGTGACCGACAATGAGCAGTTCTTC; cdr3_aa: CASSLRVTDNEQFF
d_call: .; v_call: TRBV19; j_call: TRBJ1-5; clone_size: .; cdr3_nt: TGTGCCAGTAGTTTCGGGGGGAGGGGGGTACGTCAGCCCCAGCATTTT; cdr3_aa: CASSFGGRGVRQPQHF
d_call: .; v_call: TRBV5-1; j_call: TRBJ2-7; clone_size: .; cdr3_nt: TGCGCCAGCAGCTTTAGTCAAGAGGGCTACGAGCAGTACTTC; cdr3_aa: CASSFSQEGYEQYF
d_call: .; v_call: TRBV6-6; j_call: TRBJ1-4; clone_size: .; cdr3_nt: TGTGCCAGCAGCCGTTCCCTGCAGGGTAATGAAAAACTGTTTTTT; cdr3_aa: CASSRSLQGNEKLFF
d_call: .; v_call: TRBV5-1; j_call: TRBJ1-5; clone_size: .; cdr3_nt: TGCGCCAGCAGCTTGGAGGGCCAGGACAATCAGCCCCAGCATTTT; cdr3_aa: CASSLEGQDNQPQHF
d_call: .; v_call: TRBV6-1; j_call: TRBJ1-3; clone_size: few; cdr3_nt: TGTGCCAGCAGGAAGGGCAGGTCCTCTGGAAACACCATATATTTT; cdr3_aa: CASRKGRSSGNTIYF
d_call: .; v_call: TRBV7-9; j_call: TRBJ2-2; clone_size: .; cdr3_nt: TGTGCCAGCAGCTTAGATAGCGTCGCGAACACCGGGGAGCTGTTTTTT; cdr3_aa: CASSLDSVANTGELFF
d_call: TRBD1; v_call: TRBV6-1; j_call: TRBJ1-2; clone_size: .; cdr3_nt: TGTGCCAGCAGTCGGGACAGGGGCCTGGGCTACACCTTC; cdr3_aa: CASSRDRGLGYTF
d_call: TRBD2; v_call: TRBV5-1; j_call: TRBJ2-3; clone_size: .; cdr3_nt: TGCGCCAGCAGCCCGGTGACTAGCCCCAAGGATACGCAGTATTTT; cdr3_aa: CASSPVTSPKDTQYF
d_call: .; v_call: TRBV28; j_call: TRBJ2-1; clone_size: .; cdr3_nt: TGTGCCAGCAGGCCACCCTCGGATTACAATGAGCAGTTCTTC; cdr3_aa: CASRPPSDYNEQFF